Listed below are T cell receptor beta chains from one sample, sequenced in a study of cytomegalovirus exposure and HLA in healthy donors. Repertoires were generated with immunoSEQ multiplex PCR, while TCRdb's copy carries only in-frame clones and drops some. The sample holds about 150,000 clones, 60% to 75% seen once. The sequencing sample was made of PBMCs. The receptors come from a man aged 25-40 years in good health and CMV-seronegative. Each CDR3 is given with its conserved first and last residue. D genes are given only for firm matches. Expanded clones get a size class; other rows say once, few or many, or leave the size out.

J	size	D	V	DNA	CDR3
TRBJ1-2	.	.	TRBV6-5	TGTGCCAGCAAGCAGGGTAACTATGGCTACACCTTC	CASKQGNYGYTF
TRBJ2-1	few	.	TRBV27	TGTGCCAGCAGCCGCTCCCCCCAGGGGTTCAACAATGAGCAGTTCTTC	CASSRSPQGFNNEQFF
TRBJ2-5	.	.	TRBV5-1	TGCGCCAGCAGCTTGGTTTCCAGGGGAGCACAAGAGACCCAGTACTTC	CASSLVSRGAQETQYF
TRBJ2-7	.	TRBD2	TRBV7-2	TGTGCCAGCAGCCAGGGGACTAGCGGGGGCTACGAGCAGTACTTC	CASSQGTSGGYEQYF
TRBJ2-7	few	.	TRBV7-9	TGTGCCAGCAGCTTCGCCTACGAGCAGTACTTC	CASSFAYEQYF
TRBJ2-7	few	.	TRBV28	TGTGCCAGCAGTTTGTCAGGGTCCTCCTACGAGCAGTACTTC	CASSLSGSSYEQYF
TRBJ1-1	.	TRBD1	TRBV28	TGTGCCAGCAGTTCCTACAGGGGGCGCGACACTGAAGCTTTCTTT	CASSSYRGRDTEAFF
TRBJ2-5	few	TRBD2	TRBV5-6	TGTGCCAGCAGCTCCCGACTAGCGGGGCGGGAGACCCAGTACTTC	CASSSRLAGRETQYF
TRBJ2-7	.	.	TRBV4-1	TGCGCCAGCAGCCATTTAAGCGGGTCTAGCTCCTACGAGCAGTACTTC	CASSHLSGSSSYEQYF
TRBJ1-1	.	.	TRBV6-4	TGTGCCAGCAGTGACTCACCCGGGAGGATCAAGAACACTGAAGCTTTCTTT	CASSDSPGRIKNTEAFF
TRBJ2-5	.	TRBD2	TRBV7-2	TGTGCCAGCAGCCTCCAGCGGGGGGGCTGGGAGACCCAGTACTTC	CASSLQRGGWETQYF
TRBJ1-5	once	.	TRBV7-9	TGTGCCAGCAGCTTAGACCCGGGTCAGCCCCAGCATTTT	CASSLDPGQPQHF
TRBJ1-2	.	TRBD1	TRBV6-1	TGTGCCAGCAGTGAGACAGGGGACAGTAACTATGGCTACACCTTC	CASSETGDSNYGYTF
TRBJ1-1	once	TRBD1	TRBV5-3	TGTGCCAGAAGCCCGGGACAGACCGATGAAGCTTTCTTT	CARSPGQTDEAFF
TRBJ1-1	.	.	TRBV7-2	TGTGCCAGCAGCGGACCTGCGGGGGGGCCCTTAAACACTGAAGCTTTCTTT	CASSGPAGGPLNTEAFF